These 9 T cell receptor beta chains came from one sample sequenced in a study of beta chain features in type 1 diabetes. Sequenced material consisted of expressed TCRB transcripts (all of the isolated RNA was reverse transcribed). The table came from immunoSEQ multiplex PCR; TCRdb's copy has only in-frame clones and leaves some out. The table lists about 150,000 clones, about a tenth of them singletons. Regarding the study as a whole: TCRB CDR3s from Type 1 diabetes patients were moderately but significantly shorter in all four CD4+ subsets.

No antigen is known for these receptors. Input material: central memory CD4+ T cells from blood. The origin of the receptors is a man under 40 with type 1 diabetes.

In this sample, this clone turned up a few times. The chain uses TRBV27 and TRBJ1-4, with 7 nucleotides matching TRBD1. The length of the CDR3 is 14 residues. V lost 5 bases and J lost 7; bases outside the gene matches: 7. CDR1 and CDR2 from the germline V gene are MNHEY and SMNVEV (reference sequence). The CDR3 DNA follows: TGTGCCAGCAGTAGGACAGGTTGGTCTGAAAAACTGTTTTTT. This sequence encodes CASSRTGWSEKLFF.

The chain combines TRBV18 with TRBJ2-7, with D perhaps matching TRBD1 (5 bases). CDR1 and CDR2 from the germline V gene are KGHSH and LQKENI. V lost 6 bases and J 2 bases, leaving 17 bases between the germline ends. The CDR3 runs to 15 residues. The CDR3 spells CASSPTSGRAYEQYF. In nucleotides, the CDR3 is TGTGCCAGCTCTCCCACTTCGGGCAGGGCCTACGAGCAGTACTTC.

The CDR3 DNA sequence: TGTGCCACCAGTAGACAGGGCTCCGGTCCCTCTAACTATGGCTACACCTTC. This sequence encodes CATSRQGSGPSNYGYTF. The chain employs TRBV15 and TRBJ1-2; TRBD1 agrees at 7 bases. Germline values: CDR1 LNHNV, CDR2 YYDKDF (reference sequence). This CDR3 region has 17 residues. V gave up 6 bases and J gave up 0 bases; unmatched junction bases: 13.

V is TRBV6-5 and J is TRBJ1-5; 7 bases are shared with TRBD1. The CDR3 contains 12 residues. Germline CDR1 reads MNHEY; CDR2 reads SVGAGI. Trimming at V came to 5 bases and at J to 6 bases, leaving 1 base not matched to a gene. CDR3 sequence: CASSPGGQPQHF. CDR3 coding DNA: TGTGCCAGCAGTCCAGGGGGTCAGCCCCAGCATTTT.

This clone was counted between two and nine times. This rearrangement joins TRBV14 to TRBJ2-7; D ambiguous. The CDR3 loop spans 13 amino acids. Per germline, CDR1 SGHDN and CDR2 FVKESK. Trimming left V 5 bases short and J 3 bases short, with 11 bases between. In nucleotides, the CDR3 is TGTGCCAGCAGCTCCCCCGCCGGCTACGAGCAGTACTTC. As protein: CASSSPAGYEQYF.

The chain couples TRBV2 to TRBJ1-5, with D possibly matching TRBD1 (5 bases). V lost 2 bases and J 0 bases, leaving 8 bases between the germline ends. The CDR3 covers 15 residues. In germline, CDR1 is SNHLY, CDR2 FYNNEI. The CDR3 region has the DNA TGTGCCAGCAGTGAACCAGGGAATAGCAATCAGCCCCAGCATTTT. It encodes CASSEPGNSNQPQHF.

The chain uses TRBV10-3 and TRBJ2-5, with D tentatively TRBD2 (6 bases). Looked up from germline, CDR1 is ENHRY and CDR2 is SYGVKD. V lost 2 bases to trimming and J lost 3 bases, with 16 bases between them. The CDR3 is made up of 16 amino acids. The CDR3 region is CAISEGAGPLKETQYF. Here the CDR3 DNA reads TGTGCCATCAGTGAGGGAGCGGGCCCACTAAAAGAGACCCAGTACTTC.

This clone was seen more than once but under ten times. The chain links TRBV5-4 to TRBJ1-1; D perhaps matches TRBD1 (6 bases). Per the germline V gene, CDR1 is SGHNT and CDR2 is YYREEE (reference sequence). This CDR3 contains 13 residues. V was cut by 6 bases and J by 10 bases, with 19 bases left in between. The CDR3 sequence: CASTESPGGRAFF. CDR3 nucleotide sequence: TGTGCCAGCACCGAATCACCGGGGGGGCGAGCTTTCTTT.

This clone was recorded many times. This chain uses TRBV16 with TRBJ2-5; a weak D match, TRBD1 (6 bases). V shed 5 bases and J shed 2 bases, with 9 bases lying between them. In germline, CDR1 is KGHSY, CDR2 FQNENV. This CDR3 spans 13 amino acids. The CDR3 DNA reads TGTGCCAGCAGCACTGGACAGCAAGAGACCCAGTACTTC. The encoded protein is CASSTGQQETQYF.